The 26 T cell receptor beta chains below come from one sample, sequenced in a study of blood T cell repertoires in COVID-19. Some clones are missing from TCRdb's copy, which holds only in-frame ones; the method was immunoSEQ multiplex PCR. The table lists some 100,000 clones, about nine tenths of them singletons. The sample taken for sequencing was peripheral blood. Receptors originate from a man aged 65 to 79 who had recovered from COVID-19.

This clone has a handful of counts. The chain is built from TRBV12-2 and TRBJ1-2; TRBD1, the table's D call, was not compared with the DNA. TRBV12-2 is an annotated pseudogene. The CDR3 totals 15 residues. The DNA of the CDR3 is TGTGCAAGTCGCTTACCGAGGGGGCAGGGCTATGGCTACACCTTC. Its protein product is CASRLPRGQGYGYTF.

The chain recombines TRBV24-1 with TRBJ2-3, with 12 nucleotides matching TRBD2. V lost 3 bases, J lost 6 bases, and 3 bases stayed unmatched. This CDR3 has 15 residues. In germline, CDR1 is KGHDR, CDR2 SFDVKD. This CDR3 is CATSDTSGRPDTQYF. CDR3 DNA: TGTGCCACCAGTGATACTAGCGGGAGGCCGGATACGCAGTATTTT.

This clone was seen only a few times. Here the CDR3 reads CATSDNRDRFNQPQHF. The DNA of the CDR3 is TGTGCCACCAGTGACAACCGGGACAGATTCAATCAGCCCCAGCATTTT. The rearrangement links TRBV24-1 to TRBJ1-5; 7 positions match TRBD1. Germline CDR1 KGHDR, CDR2 SFDVKD. J was trimmed by 3 bases and V by 4 bases; bases with no gene match: 8. The CDR3 extends over 16 amino acids.

This CDR3 is CASSQGLQGLTEAFF. For the CDR3, the DNA is TGCGCCAGCAGCCAAGGTCTTCAGGGTTTGACTGAAGCTTTCTTT. V and J are TRBV4-1 and TRBJ1-1; D is possibly TRBD1 (5 bases). The CDR3 length is 15 residues. Germline V gene lookup returns CDR1 MGHRA and CDR2 YSYEKL. With 1 base removed from V and 5 bases from J, the gap between germline ends came to 14 bases.

The V gene is TRBV30, the J gene TRBJ2-3, with TRBD2 identical over 12 bases. Germline V lookup: CDR1 GTSNPN, CDR2 SVGIG (reference sequence). The V and J ends lost 4 bases and 2 bases, in that order; junction bases with no gene match: 7. CDR3 length: 16 residues. The CDR3 coding sequence is TGTGCCTGGAACCTAGCGGGAGGGGTCTTCACAGATACGCAGTATTTT. Translated, it gives CAWNLAGGVFTDTQYF.

V and J are TRBV2 and TRBJ1-2; 8 nucleotides line up with TRBD1. Germline CDR1 reads SNHLY; CDR2 reads FYNNEI. The CDR3 covers 13 residues. V gave up 6 bases and J gave up 3 bases; unmatched junction bases: 3. The CDR3 here is CASRGQVHYGYTF. Written as DNA, the CDR3 is TGTGCCAGCAGGGGACAGGTTCACTATGGCTACACCTTC.

V and J are TRBV7-6 and TRBJ2-4, with 8 nucleotides matching TRBD2. V lost 5 bases and J lost 6; bases outside the gene matches: 9. The V gene's germline CDR1 is SGHVS and CDR2 FNYEAQ. The CDR3 is 15 amino acids. CDR3 in amino acids: CASSPTGGMGNIQYF. CDR3 DNA: TGTGCCAGCAGCCCGACGGGAGGGATGGGAAACATTCAGTACTTC.

This chain connects TRBV28 to TRBJ2-7, with TRBD2 matching 8 bases. Germline V gene sequence: CDR1 MDHEN, CDR2 SYDVKM. V trimming: 7 bases; J trimming: 0 bases; junction bases outside the gene matches: 8. This CDR3 contains 15 residues. CDR3: CASNLSGTSSYEQYF. In nucleotides, the CDR3 is TGTGCCAGCAACCTCTCCGGGACTAGCTCCTACGAGCAGTACTTC.

The chain joins TRBV5-1 to TRBJ2-2; 10 bases are a match to TRBD1. The CDR3 covers 15 residues. CDR1 is SGHRS, CDR2 YFSETQ, per germline. The V gene end was trimmed by 2 bases and the J gene end by 5 bases; junction bases not matched to a gene: 3. DNA of the CDR3: TGCGCCAGCAGCTTAGACAGGGGGCTTACCGGGGAGCTGTTTTTT. It encodes CASSLDRGLTGELFF.

The V and J genes are TRBV19 and TRBJ1-5; D gene unclear. CDR1 is LNHDA, CDR2 SQIVND, per germline (reference sequence). The CDR3 contains 14 residues. Trimming pared 3 bases from V and 6 bases from J, leaving 12 bases between. CDR3 residues: CASSISPGGQPQHF. DNA for the CDR3: TGTGCCAGTAGTATCTCACCCGGCGGTCAGCCCCAGCATTTT. The complete variable domain, with remaining parts taken from reference TRBV19 and TRBJ1-5, reads DGGITQSPKYLFRKEGQNVTLSCEQNLNHDAMYWYRQDPGQGLRLIYYSQIVNDFQKGDIAEGYSVSREKKESFPLTVTSAQKNPTAFYLCASSISPGGQPQHFGDGTRLSIL.

The chain links TRBV7-7 to TRBJ2-5; 9 bases are a match to TRBD2. The V segment lost 4 bases and the J segment 5 bases; nucleotides outside the gene matches: 11. This CDR3 region has 16 residues. Germline values: CDR1 SSHAT, CDR2 FNYEAQ (reference sequence). The CDR3 region is CASSYAGGRGGETQYF. In nucleotides, the CDR3 is TGTGCCAGCAGCTATGCCGGCGGGAGGGGAGGCGAGACCCAGTACTTC. The whole variable domain, remainder taken from reference TRBV7-7 and TRBJ2-5, is GAGVSQSPRYKVTKRGQDVTLRCDPISSHATLYWYQQALGQGPEFLTYFNYEAQPDKSGLPSDRFSAERPEGSISTLTIQRTEQRDSAMYRCASSYAGGRGGETQYFGPGTRLLVL.

The chain joins TRBV5-6 to TRBJ1-1; possibly TRBD1 for D (6 bases). Germline CDR1 reads SGHDT; CDR2 reads YYEEEE. Trimming removed 2 bases from V and 4 bases from J, with 6 bases in between. The CDR3 contains 12 residues. The CDR3 DNA reads TGTGCCAGCAGCTTCAGGGGCACTGAAGCTTTCTTT. This codes for CASSFRGTEAFF.

The rearrangement links TRBV12-3 or TRBV12-4 to TRBJ2-3; tentative D call: TRBD1 (6 bases). Trimming removed 3 bases from V and 4 bases from J, with 8 bases in between. This CDR3 has 13 residues. CDR3 DNA: TGTGCCAGCAGTTTCCAGGGGTCAGATACGCAGTATTTT. Encoded protein: CASSFQGSDTQYF.

The chain couples TRBV11-2 to TRBJ2-2; D remains unclear. The CDR3 has 14 residues. Germline lookup yields CDR1 SGHAT and CDR2 FQNNGV. V dropped 1 base and J dropped 4 bases, with 7 bases sitting between them. CDR3 protein: CASSLATFTGELFF. The DNA of the CDR3 is TGTGCCAGCAGCTTAGCGACATTCACCGGGGAGCTGTTTTTT.

The V and J genes are TRBV2 and TRBJ1-1; TRBD1 matches 9 bases. The CDR3 has 15 amino acids. Losses at the gene ends were 5 bases for V and 6 bases for J; bases not matched to a gene: 10. Germline V gene lookup returns CDR1 SNHLY and CDR2 FYNNEI. As DNA, the CDR3 is TGTGCCAGCAGTCCGCAACAGGGGGCGGGAGCTGAAGCTTTCTTT. Encoded protein: CASSPQQGAGAEAFF.

The chain recombines TRBV5-1 with TRBJ2-2; 10 bases map to TRBD2. The CDR3 covers 16 residues. Trimming took 5 bases from V and 4 from J; bases not matched to a gene: 8. CDR1 and CDR2 (germline): SGHRS, YFSETQ. The CDR3 protein is CASRASGGAGTGELFF. DNA of the CDR3: TGCGCCAGCAGAGCCAGCGGGGGGGCAGGCACCGGGGAGCTGTTTTTT. Looking up the rest from reference TRBV5-1 and TRBJ2-2 gives the full variable domain: KAGVTQTPRYLIKTRGQQVTLSCSPISGHRSVSWYQQTPGQGLQFLFEYFSETQRNKGNFPGRFSGRQFSNSRSEMNVSTLELGDSALYLCASRASGGAGTGELFFGEGSRLTVL.

The chain has TRBV6-1 and TRBJ2-7; tentative D call: TRBD1 (6 bases). V was cut by 2 bases and J by 3 bases, with 17 bases left in between. This CDR3 has 16 residues. Germline CDR1 and CDR2: MNHNS and SASEGT. CDR3 in DNA: TGTGCCAGCAGTGAAAAAAATAGGGACACCAGCTACGAGCAGTACTTC. The encoded protein is CASSEKNRDTSYEQYF.

The chain joins TRBV7-8 to TRBJ2-7, with 14 positions matching TRBD2. The CDR3 is made up of 15 amino acids. J gave up 3 bases and V 5 bases, and 3 bases lay outside the gene matches. The germline V gene has CDR1 SGHVS and CDR2 FQNEAQ. CDR3 loop: CASSQGLAGVYEQYF. The CDR3 nucleotides are TGTGCCAGCAGCCAGGGACTAGCGGGGGTCTACGAGCAGTACTTC. Filled out from reference TRBV7-8 and TRBJ2-7, the complete variable domain reads GAGVSQSPRYKVAKRGQDVALRCDPISGHVSLFWYQQALGQGPEFLTYFQNEAQLDKSGLPSDRFFAERPEGSVSTLKIQRTQQEDSAVYLCASSQGLAGVYEQYFGPGTRLTVT.

The J gene is TRBJ1-2, the V gene TRBV7-9; TRBD1 agrees at 9 bases. V gave up 5 bases and J gave up 1 base; unmatched junction bases: 8. This CDR3 spans 16 amino acids. Germline-derived CDR1 and CDR2 are SEHNR and FQNEAQ (reference sequence). In nucleotides, the CDR3 is TGTGCCAGCAGCCCGGACAGGGGAACTTATAACTATGGCTACACCTTC. Its translation is CASSPDRGTYNYGYTF.

This clone was picked up a small number of times. The chain uses TRBV5-8 and TRBJ1-3; weak D call: TRBD1 (5 bases). Germline values: CDR1 SGHTS, CDR2 YDEGEE. Trimming pared 3 bases from V and 14 bases from J, leaving 18 bases between. The CDR3 extends over 13 amino acids. This CDR3 reads CASSWVQAVPLYF. The CDR3 DNA reads as TGTGCCAGCAGCTGGGTACAGGCTGTTCCTCTATATTTT.

V gene TRBV24-1 combines with J gene TRBJ2-3; TRBD2 matches 12 bases. This CDR3 has 18 residues. Trimming cost V 3 bases and J 2 bases; bases outside gene matches: 8. Per germline, CDR1 KGHDR and CDR2 SFDVKD. The CDR3 is CATSDPLGLAGLTDTQYF. The CDR3 nucleotides read TGTGCCACCAGTGATCCCCTTGGACTAGCGGGACTCACAGATACGCAGTATTTT.

The chain combines TRBV6-1 with TRBJ1-2; 12 bases align to TRBD1. This CDR3 contains 17 residues. V trimming: 0 bases; J trimming: 4 bases; junction bases outside the gene matches: 6. Looked up from germline, CDR1 is MNHNS and CDR2 is SASEGT. The CDR3 DNA reads TGTGCCAGCAGTGAAGCGGGGACAGGGGGCGGAAGCTATGGCTACACCTTC. It codes for CASSEAGTGGGSYGYTF.

The chain has TRBV7-2 and TRBJ2-7; D perhaps matches TRBD1 (5 bases). With 2 bases removed from V and 5 bases from J, the gap between germline ends came to 10 bases. CDR3 length equals 13 residues. Germline V CDR1 and CDR2: SGHTA, FQGNSA. The CDR3: CASSLFLGDEQYF. CDR3 sequence (DNA): TGTGCCAGCAGCTTATTCCTAGGGGACGAGCAGTACTTC. The complete variable domain, with remaining parts taken from reference TRBV7-2 and TRBJ2-7, reads GAGVSQSPSNKVTEKGKDVELRCDPISGHTALYWYRQSLGQGLEFLIYFQGNSAPDKSGLPSDRFSAERTGGSVSTLTIQRTQQEDSAVYLCASSLFLGDEQYFGPGTRLTVT.

The chain links TRBV9 to TRBJ1-2; tentative D call: TRBD1 (6 bases). From germline, CDR1 is SGDLS and CDR2 YYNGEE. This CDR3 has 14 amino acids. V was cut by 2 bases and J by 3 bases, with 11 bases left in between. This CDR3 reads CASSVGGPHYGYTF. CDR3 DNA: TGTGCCAGCAGCGTTGGGGGCCCCCACTATGGCTACACCTTC.

The V call is TRBV21-1, the J call TRBJ2-1; TRBD2, the table's D call, lacks a check against the DNA. TRBV21-1 is deemed a pseudogene. The CDR3 is 20 amino acids. CDR3 protein: CASTTEESGRATDSYNEQFF. Written as DNA, the CDR3 is TGTGCCAGCACCACAGAGGAGAGCGGGAGGGCCACGGACTCCTACAATGAGCAGTTCTTC.

The chain carries TRBV4-2 and TRBJ1-6; TRBD1 is a possible D gene (6 bases). Per the germline V gene, CDR1 is LGHNA and CDR2 is YNFKEQ. CDR3 length: 16 amino acids. Trimming removed 0 bases at V and 6 bases at J, with 12 bases between. CDR3: CASSQDSGASNSPLHF. CDR3 in DNA: TGTGCCAGCAGCCAAGATTCAGGGGCCAGTAATTCACCCCTCCACTTT.